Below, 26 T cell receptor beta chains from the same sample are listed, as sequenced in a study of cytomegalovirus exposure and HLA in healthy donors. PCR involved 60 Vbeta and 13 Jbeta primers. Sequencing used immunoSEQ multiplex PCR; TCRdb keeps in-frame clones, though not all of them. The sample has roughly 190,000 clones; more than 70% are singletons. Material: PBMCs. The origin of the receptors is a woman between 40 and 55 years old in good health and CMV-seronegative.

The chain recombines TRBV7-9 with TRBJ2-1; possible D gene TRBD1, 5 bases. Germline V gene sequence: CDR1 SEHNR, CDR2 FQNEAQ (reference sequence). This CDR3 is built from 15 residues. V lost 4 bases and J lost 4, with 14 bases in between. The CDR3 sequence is CASSSTGAGYNEQFF. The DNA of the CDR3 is TGTGCCAGCAGCTCCACAGGAGCCGGTTACAATGAGCAGTTCTTC.

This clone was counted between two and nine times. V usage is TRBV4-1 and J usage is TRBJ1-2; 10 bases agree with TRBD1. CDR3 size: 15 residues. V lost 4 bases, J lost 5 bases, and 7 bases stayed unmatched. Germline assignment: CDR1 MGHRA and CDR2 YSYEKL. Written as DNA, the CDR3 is TGCGCCAGCAGCCCCGGGACAGGGGTGTGGTATGGCTACACCTTC. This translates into CASSPGTGVWYGYTF.

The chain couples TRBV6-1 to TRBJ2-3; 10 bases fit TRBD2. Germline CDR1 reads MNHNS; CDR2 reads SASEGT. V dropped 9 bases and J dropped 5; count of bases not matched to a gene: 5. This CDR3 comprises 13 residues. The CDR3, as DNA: TGTGCCAGTCAGCGGGAGGGGATAGATACGCAGTATTTT. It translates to CASQREGIDTQYF.

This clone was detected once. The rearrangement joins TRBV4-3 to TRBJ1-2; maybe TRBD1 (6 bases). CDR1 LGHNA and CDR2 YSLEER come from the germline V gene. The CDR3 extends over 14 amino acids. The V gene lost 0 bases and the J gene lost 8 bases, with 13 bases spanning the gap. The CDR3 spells CASSQDLGTRGYTF. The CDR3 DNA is TGCGCCAGCAGCCAAGATTTAGGGACAAGGGGCTACACCTTC.

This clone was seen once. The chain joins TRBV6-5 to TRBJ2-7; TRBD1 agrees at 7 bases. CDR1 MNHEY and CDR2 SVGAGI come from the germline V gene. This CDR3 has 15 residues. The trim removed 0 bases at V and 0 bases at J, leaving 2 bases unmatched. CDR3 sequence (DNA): TGTGCCAGCAGTTACTCGACAGGGCTCTCCTACGAGCAGTACTTC. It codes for CASSYSTGLSYEQYF.

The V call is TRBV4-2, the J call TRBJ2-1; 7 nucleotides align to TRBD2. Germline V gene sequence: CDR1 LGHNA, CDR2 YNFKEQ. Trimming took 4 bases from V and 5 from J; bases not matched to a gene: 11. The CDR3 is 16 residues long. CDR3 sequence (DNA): TGTGCCAGCAGCCTCGCCTTTGGGGAGGGCAACAATGAGCAGTTCTTC. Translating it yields CASSLAFGEGNNEQFF.

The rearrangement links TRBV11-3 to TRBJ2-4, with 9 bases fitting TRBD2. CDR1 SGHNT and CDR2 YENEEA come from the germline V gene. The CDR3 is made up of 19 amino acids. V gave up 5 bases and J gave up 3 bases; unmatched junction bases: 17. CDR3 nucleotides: TGTGCCAGCAGCCACGCCGCGGGTAGCGGGAGTCTGGTCAAAAACATTCAGTACTTC. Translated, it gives CASSHAAGSGSLVKNIQYF. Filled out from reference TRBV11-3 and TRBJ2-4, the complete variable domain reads EAGVVQSPRYKIIEKKQPVAFWCNPISGHNTLYWYLQNLGQGPELLIRYENEEAVDDSQLPKDRFSAERLKGVDSTLKIQPAELGDSAVYLCASSHAAGSGSLVKNIQYFGAGTRLSVL.

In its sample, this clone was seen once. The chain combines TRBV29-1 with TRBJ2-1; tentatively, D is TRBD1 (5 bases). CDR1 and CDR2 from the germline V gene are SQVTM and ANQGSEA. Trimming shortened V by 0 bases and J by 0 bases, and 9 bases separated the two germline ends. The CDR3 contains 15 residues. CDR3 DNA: TGCAGCGTTGAAGATCCCGACAGCTCCTACAATGAGCAGTTCTTC. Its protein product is CSVEDPDSSYNEQFF.

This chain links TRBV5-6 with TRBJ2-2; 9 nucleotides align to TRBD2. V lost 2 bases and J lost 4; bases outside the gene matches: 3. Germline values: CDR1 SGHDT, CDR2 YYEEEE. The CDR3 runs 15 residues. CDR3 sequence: CASSFAGGVTGELFF. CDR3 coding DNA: TGTGCCAGCAGCTTCGCGGGAGGGGTCACCGGGGAGCTGTTTTTT.

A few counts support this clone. CDR3 residues: CASNRGLDTEAFF. The DNA of the CDR3 is TGTGCCTCAAACAGGGGGCTTGACACTGAAGCTTTCTTT. The chain uses TRBV10-3 and TRBJ1-1, with 9 bases lining up with TRBD1. The trim removed 11 bases at V and 3 bases at J, leaving 7 bases unmatched. The germline gives CDR1 ENHRY, CDR2 SYGVKD. The CDR3 is made up of 13 amino acids.

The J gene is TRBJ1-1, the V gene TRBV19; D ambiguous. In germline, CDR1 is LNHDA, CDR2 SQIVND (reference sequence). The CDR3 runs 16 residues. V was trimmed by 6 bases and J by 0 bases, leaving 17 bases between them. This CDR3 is CASSRLRTHMNTEAFF. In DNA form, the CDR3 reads TGTGCCAGTAGCCGACTGCGAACTCATATGAACACTGAAGCTTTCTTT.

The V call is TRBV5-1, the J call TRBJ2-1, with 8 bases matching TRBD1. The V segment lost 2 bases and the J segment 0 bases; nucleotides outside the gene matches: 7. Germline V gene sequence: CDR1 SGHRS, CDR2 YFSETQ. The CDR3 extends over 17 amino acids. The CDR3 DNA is TGCGCCAGCAGCTTTGACAGGGGACCGAGCTCCTACAATGAGCAGTTCTTC. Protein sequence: CASSFDRGPSSYNEQFF.

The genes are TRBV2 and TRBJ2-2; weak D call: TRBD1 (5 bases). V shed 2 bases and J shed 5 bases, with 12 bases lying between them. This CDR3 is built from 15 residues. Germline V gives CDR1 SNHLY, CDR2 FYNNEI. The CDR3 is CASSESPPGTGELFF. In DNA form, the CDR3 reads TGTGCCAGCAGTGAATCACCCCCAGGGACCGGGGAGCTGTTTTTT. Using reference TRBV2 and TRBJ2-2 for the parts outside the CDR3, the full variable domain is EPEVTQTPSHQVTQMGQEVILRCVPISNHLYFYWYRQILGQKVEFLVSFYNNEISEKSEIFDDQFSVERPDGSNFTLKIRSTKLEDSAMYFCASSESPPGTGELFFGEGSRLTVL.

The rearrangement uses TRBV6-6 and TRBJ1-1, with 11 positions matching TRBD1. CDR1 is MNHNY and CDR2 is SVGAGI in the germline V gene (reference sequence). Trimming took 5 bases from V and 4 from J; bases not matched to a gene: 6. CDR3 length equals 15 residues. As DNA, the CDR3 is TGTGCCAGCAGTCCTGGGGGGACAGGGGGCACTGAAGCTTTCTTT. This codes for CASSPGGTGGTEAFF.

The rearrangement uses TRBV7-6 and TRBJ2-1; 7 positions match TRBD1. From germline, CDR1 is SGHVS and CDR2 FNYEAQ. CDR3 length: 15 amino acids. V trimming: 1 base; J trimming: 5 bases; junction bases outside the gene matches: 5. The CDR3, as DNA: TGTGCCAGCAGCTTAGTACAGGGGTCCCACAATGAGCAGTTCTTC. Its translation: CASSLVQGSHNEQFF.

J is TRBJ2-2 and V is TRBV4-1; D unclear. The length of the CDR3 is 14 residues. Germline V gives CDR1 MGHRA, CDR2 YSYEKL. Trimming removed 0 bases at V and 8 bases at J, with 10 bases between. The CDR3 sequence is CASSQERLRGELFF. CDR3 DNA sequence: TGCGCCAGCAGCCAAGAAAGACTCAGAGGGGAGCTGTTTTTT.

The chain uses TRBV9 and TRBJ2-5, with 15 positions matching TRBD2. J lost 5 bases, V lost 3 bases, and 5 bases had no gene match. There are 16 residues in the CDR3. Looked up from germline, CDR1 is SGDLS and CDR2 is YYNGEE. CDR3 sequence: CASSAGLAGGPETQYF. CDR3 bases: TGTGCCAGCAGCGCAGGACTAGCGGGAGGGCCGGAGACCCAGTACTTC. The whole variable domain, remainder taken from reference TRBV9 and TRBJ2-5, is DSGVTQTPKHLITATGQRVTLRCSPRSGDLSVYWYQQSLDQGLQFLIQYYNGEERAKGNILERFSAQQFPDLHSELNLSSLELGDSALYFCASSAGLAGGPETQYFGPGTRLLVL.

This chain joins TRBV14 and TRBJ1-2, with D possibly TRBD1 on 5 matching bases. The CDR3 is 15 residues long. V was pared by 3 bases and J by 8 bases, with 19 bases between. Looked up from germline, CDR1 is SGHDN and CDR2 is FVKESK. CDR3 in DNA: TGTGCCAGCAGCCATACCGGGACTTCACTCAGGGGCTACACCTTC. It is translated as CASSHTGTSLRGYTF.

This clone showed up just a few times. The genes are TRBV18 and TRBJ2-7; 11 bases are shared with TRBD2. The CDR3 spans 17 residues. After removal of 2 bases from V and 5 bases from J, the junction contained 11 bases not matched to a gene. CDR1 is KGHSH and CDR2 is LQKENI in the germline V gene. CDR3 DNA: TGTGCCAGCTCACCAGGGACTAGCGGTACCTCTACCCACGAGCAGTACGTC. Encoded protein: CASSPGTSGTSTHEQYV.

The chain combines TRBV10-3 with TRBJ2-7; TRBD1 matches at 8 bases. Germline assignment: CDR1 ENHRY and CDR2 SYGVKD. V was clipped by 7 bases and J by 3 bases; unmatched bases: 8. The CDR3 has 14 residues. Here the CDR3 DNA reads TGTGCCATCAATCCAGGACAGGGTCGCTACGAGCAGTACTTC. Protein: CAINPGQGRYEQYF.

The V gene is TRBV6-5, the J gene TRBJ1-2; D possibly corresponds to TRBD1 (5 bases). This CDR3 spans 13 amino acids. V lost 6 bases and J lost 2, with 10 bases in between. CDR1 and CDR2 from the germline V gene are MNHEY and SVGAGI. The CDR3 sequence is CASSGGENYGYTF. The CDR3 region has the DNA TGTGCCAGCAGCGGGGGGGAGAACTATGGCTACACCTTC.

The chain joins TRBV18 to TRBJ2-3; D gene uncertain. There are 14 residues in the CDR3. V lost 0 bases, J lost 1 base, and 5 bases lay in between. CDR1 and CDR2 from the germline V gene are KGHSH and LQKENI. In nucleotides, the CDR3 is TGTGCCAGCTCACCACCGGCCCGCACAGATACGCAGTATTTT. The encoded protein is CASSPPARTDTQYF.

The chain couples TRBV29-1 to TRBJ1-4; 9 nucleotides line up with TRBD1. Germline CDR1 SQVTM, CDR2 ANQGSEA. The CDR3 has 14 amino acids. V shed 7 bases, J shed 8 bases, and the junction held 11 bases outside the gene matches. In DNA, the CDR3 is TGCAGCGGCTTATTACAGGGGGCCAGGGAAAAACTGTTTTTT. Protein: CSGLLQGAREKLFF.

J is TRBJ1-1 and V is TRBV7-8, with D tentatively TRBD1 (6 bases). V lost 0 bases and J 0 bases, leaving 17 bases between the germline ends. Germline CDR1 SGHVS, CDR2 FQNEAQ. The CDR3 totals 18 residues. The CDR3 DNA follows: TGTGCCAGCAGCTTAGCCGGGGCAGGGGAGGGACTGAACACTGAAGCTTTCTTT. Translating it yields CASSLAGAGEGLNTEAFF. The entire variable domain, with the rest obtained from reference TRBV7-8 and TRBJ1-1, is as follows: GAGVSQSPRYKVAKRGQDVALRCDPISGHVSLFWYQQALGQGPEFLTYFQNEAQLDKSGLPSDRFFAERPEGSVSTLKIQRTQQEDSAVYLCASSLAGAGEGLNTEAFFGQGTRLTVV.

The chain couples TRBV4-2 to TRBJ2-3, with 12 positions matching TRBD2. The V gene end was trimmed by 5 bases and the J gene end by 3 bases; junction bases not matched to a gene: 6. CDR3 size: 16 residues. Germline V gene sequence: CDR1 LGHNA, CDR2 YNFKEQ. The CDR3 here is CASSARLAGATDTQYF. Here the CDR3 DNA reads TGTGCCAGCAGCGCACGACTAGCGGGAGCGACAGATACGCAGTATTTT.

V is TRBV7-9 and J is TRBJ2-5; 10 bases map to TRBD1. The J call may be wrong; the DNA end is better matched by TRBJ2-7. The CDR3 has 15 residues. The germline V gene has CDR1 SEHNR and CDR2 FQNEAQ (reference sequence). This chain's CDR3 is CASSLPRTGGNEQYF. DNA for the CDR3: TGTGCCAGCAGCTTACCGAGGACAGGGGGAAACGAGCAGTACTTC.